This TCR beta chain was sequenced for a study of blood T cell repertoires in COVID-19. TCRdb keeps only in-frame clones here, not all; method: immunoSEQ multiplex PCR. The data show some 100,000 clones, around 85% seen once. This clonotype was sampled from an older man with active or convalescent COVID-19. Sequencing was carried out using peripheral blood.

CDR3 loop: CASRDRSSGNTIYF. CDR3 DNA: TGTGCCAGCAGGGACAGAAGCTCTGGAAACACCATATATTTT. This chain joins TRBV21-1 and TRBJ1-3; the table's D call, TRBD1, was not checked against the DNA. TRBV21-1 is noted as a pseudogene. The CDR3 spans 14 residues.